A selection of T cell receptor beta chains follows, all from one sample in a study of chemoradiotherapy in HPV16-positive cancers. The method was immunoSEQ multiplex PCR; TCRdb's version includes in-frame clones alone and lacks a portion of them. Of 23,000 or so clones listed, roughly 87% are singletons. This sample comprised blood, obtained from a patient who underwent chemoradiotherapy. The receptors shown here come from a human donor with HPV-associated anogenital cancer. Both conserved end residues are part of each CDR3. Each record gives: V gene, clone size, J gene, D gene, CDR3 length, CDR3 DNA, CDR3 protein. A D gene is named only where the DNA matches it firmly. Not all rows give a size; the values are once, few, many and, for expanded clones, a class.

>TRBV5-5|-|TRBJ2-5|-|15
TGTGCCAGCAGCCCAGGGACGTCGAACCAAGAGACCCAGTACTTC
CASSPGTSNQETQYF
>TRBV5-4|few|TRBJ1-1|-|13
TGTGCCAGCAGCTTGGAGAGGTACACTGAAGCTTTCTTT
CASSLERYTEAFF
>TRBV5-1|-|TRBJ2-6|-|15
TGCGCCAGCAGAACGGGGGCCCCTGGGGCCAACGTCCTGACTTTC
CASRTGAPGANVLTF
>TRBV18|once|TRBJ2-7|-|15
TGTGCCAGCTCACCACCGCAGGGACCCTCCTACGAGCAGTACTTC
CASSPPQGPSYEQYF
>TRBV27|-|TRBJ1-5|TRBD1|14
TGTGCCACCGCCCCAACAGGGGGCCTTTTTCCCCAGCATTTT
CATAPTGGLFPQHF
>TRBV18|-|TRBJ2-5|-|11
TGTGCCAGCTCCCCCGACGAGACCCAGTACTTC
CASSPDETQYF
>TRBV10-3|-|TRBJ2-7|TRBD2|14
TGTGCCATCAGCTCGGGACTAGCGGGGCCCGAGCAGTACTTC
CAISSGLAGPEQYF
>TRBV19|-|TRBJ2-7|TRBD1|15
TGTGCCAGTAGTCCGACCGGGACAGCGGCGGCCGAGCAGTACTTC
CASSPTGTAAAEQYF
>TRBV5-6|-|TRBJ1-1|-|13
TGTGCCAGCAGCTTGGCGGCCGTCAGGGGAGCTTTCTTT
CASSLAAVRGAFF
>TRBV5-4|-|TRBJ1-6|TRBD1|13
TGTGTCGCCTCAGGGGGCATGGATTCACCCCTCCACTTT
CVASGGMDSPLHF
>TRBV6-1|-|TRBJ1-5|TRBD1|12
TGTGCCAGCAGTGAAGGTCTGACAGGGGAGCATTTT
CASSEGLTGEHF
>TRBV7-8|-|TRBJ2-2|-|17
TGTGCCAGCAATCACATAGGGGGTGAAAGGGGCACCGGGGAGCTGTTTTTT
CASNHIGGERGTGELFF
>TRBV7-2|-|TRBJ2-7|TRBD2|19
TGTGCCAGCAGCTTAGAGGGACTTACGGCTAGCGGGCAGGTCTACGAGCAGTACTTC
CASSLEGLTASGQVYEQYF
>TRBV12-5|-|TRBJ1-5|-|13
TGTGCTAGTGGTTTGGTGGGTAATCAGCCCCAGCATTTT
CASGLVGNQPQHF
>TRBV6-4|-|TRBJ2-3|TRBD2|15
TGTGCCAGCAGCCCCGGACTAGCGGGCACAGATACGCAGTATTTT
CASSPGLAGTDTQYF
>TRBV11-2|once|TRBJ2-2|-|11
TGTGCCAGCAGCTTGACCGGGGAGCTGTTTTTT
CASSLTGELFF
>TRBV7-2|-|TRBJ2-3|TRBD2|14
TGTGCCAGCAGCGGGACTAGCGCGGCAAGTACGCAGTATTTT
CASSGTSAASTQYF
>TRBV11-2|-|TRBJ1-2|TRBD1|13
TGTGCCAGCAGACTCCAGGGGGAGGCTGGCTACACCTTC
CASRLQGEAGYTF
>TRBV19|-|TRBJ2-6|-|14
TGTGCCAGTATGGGGGTTCGTGGGGCCAACGTCCTGACTTTC
CASMGVRGANVLTF
>TRBV11-2|-|TRBJ1-3|-|18
TGTGCCAGCACTCGGATTTCGGGGGGCTCACTCTCTGGAAACACCATATATTTT
CASTRISGGSLSGNTIYF
>TRBV7-2|-|TRBJ1-1|-|14
TGTGCCAGCAGCTTAGGCCCGGGTCGGACTGAAGCTTTCTTT
CASSLGPGRTEAFF
>TRBV18|-|TRBJ1-4|-|17
TGTGCCAGCTCACCCCAAAGCGGGGCGGCACGAAGTGAAAAACTGTTTTTT
CASSPQSGAARSEKLFF
>TRBV6-1|once|TRBJ2-7|-|13
TGTGCCAGCAGTGAGACAGGACCCTACGAGCAGTACTTC
CASSETGPYEQYF
>TRBV13|few|TRBJ1-1|-|14
TGTGCCAGCAGCGCACGGGGGGTAGTAACTGAAGCTTTCTTT
CASSARGVVTEAFF
>TRBV7-7|-|TRBJ2-1|-|15
TGTGCCAGCAGCTTAGGGGAAGGGGGGTACAATGAGCAGTTCTTC
CASSLGEGGYNEQFF